This T cell receptor beta chain was recorded in a study of vaccination effects on CD4 cells after COVID-19. Notes on the study in general: Marked clonal contraction of infection- and vaccine-induced clones was seen late after vaccination. The authors studied few convalescent patients and collected no early post-infection timepoints.

TCRdb keeps only in-frame clones here, not all; method: immunoSEQ multiplex PCR. In the table there are 13,000 to 15,000 clones, 72% of which are singletons. Ahead of sequencing, the ViraFEST assay grew antigen-specific CD4+ T cells using viral peptide pools. Once cultured for roughly ten days, the cells underwent separation to obtain CD4+ T cells. As their vaccination, participants received two doses of either BNT162b2 or mRNA-1273. Germline CDR1 and CDR2: SGHNT and YYREEE (reference sequence). The CDR3 totals 13 residues. V gave up 3 bases and J gave up 3 bases, with 9 bases separating them. This clone was observed a handful of times. Its antigen is still unknown.

The gene calls are TRBV5-4 and TRBJ1-1; no reliable D call. The sample consisted of CD4+ T cells from PBMCs cultured with SARS-CoV-2 spike peptides, taken after COVID-19 vaccination. This TCR came from a human donor who received a COVID-19 vaccine. This CDR3 reads CASSYGQDTEAFF. Here the CDR3 DNA reads TGTGCCAGCAGCTACGGGCAGGACACTGAAGCTTTCTTT.